This T cell receptor (beta chain) was sequenced during a study of cytomegalovirus exposure and HLA in healthy donors. The study, taken as a whole, reports: With DRB1 most and HLA-C fewest, TCR association rates differed between HLA loci in a later analysis. Presence/absence analyses supposed approximately even sequencing depth among donors. Productive status was seen about 90% or about 30% of the time for most TCR beta V segments in an earlier analysis. Likely technical artifact: a cluster of highly shared sequence variants.

PCR used 60 Vbeta primers and 13 Jbeta primers. The repertoire was sequenced with immunoSEQ multiplex PCR; TCRdb's copy has only in-frame clones and lacks some. The sample lists 150,000 or so clones, about four fifths occurring once. Details on this clone: Its target is unknown.

The V gene's germline CDR1 is SGHDT and CDR2 YYEEEE. The CDR3 loop spans 15 amino acids. Trimming pared 5 bases from V and 3 bases from J, leaving 15 bases between. The chain couples TRBV5-6 to TRBJ1-5; TRBD1 is a possible D gene (6 bases). Sequencing was performed on PBMCs. The TCR originated in a man between 18 and 35 years old in good health and CMV-seronegative. This CDR3 is CASSVNGGHNQPQHF. Here the CDR3 DNA reads TGTGCCAGCAGTGTGAATGGGGGACACAATCAGCCCCAGCATTTT.